Listed below are T cell receptor beta chains from one sample, sequenced in a study of T cell changes during pregnancy in multiple sclerosis. Some clones are missing from TCRdb's copy, which holds only in-frame ones; the method was immunoSEQ multiplex PCR. The data hold 25,000 to 40,000 clones, with 89% observed a single time. Material: CD8+ T cells from peripheral blood mononuclear cells, obtained in the third trimester of pregnancy. The receptors were gathered from a female donor with multiple sclerosis, enrolled in a pregnancy study. CDR3s include the opening cysteine and the closing phenylalanine or tryptophan. The order of the fields is V gene, J gene, clone size, D gene, CDR3 length, CDR3 DNA, CDR3 protein. A D gene is named only where the DNA matches it firmly. Size is stated for part of the rows, as once, few or many counts, or as a class when the clone is expanded.

V: TRBV9; J: TRBJ1-6; size: -; D: -; length: 14; DNA: TGTGCCAGCAGCAACACCGGGGGGCTTTCACCCCTCCACTTT; CDR3: CASSNTGGLSPLHF
V: TRBV11-2; J: TRBJ2-7; size: -; D: TRBD1; length: 14; DNA: TGTGCCAGCAGTTACGGGACAGGCAACTACGAGCAGTACTTC; CDR3: CASSYGTGNYEQYF
V: TRBV4-1; J: TRBJ2-1; size: -; D: TRBD2; length: 18; DNA: TGCGCCAGCAGCCAAGATATGAGCGGGGGGCCCTACTACAATGAGCAGTTCTTC; CDR3: CASSQDMSGGPYYNEQFF
V: TRBV6-1; J: TRBJ2-2; size: once; D: TRBD2; length: 15; DNA: TGTGCCAGCAGTGATGGAAGCGGGGACACCGGGGAGCTGTTTTTT; CDR3: CASSDGSGDTGELFF
V: TRBV5-8; J: TRBJ2-4; size: -; D: TRBD1; length: 16; DNA: TGTGCCAGCAGATTGGACAGGGGCTCAGCCAAAAACATTCAGTACTTC; CDR3: CASRLDRGSAKNIQYF
V: TRBV9; J: TRBJ1-3; size: -; D: TRBD1; length: 14; DNA: TGTGCCAGCAGGACAGGGCACTCTGGAAACACCATATATTTT; CDR3: CASRTGHSGNTIYF
V: TRBV27; J: TRBJ1-2; size: -; D: TRBD1; length: 14; DNA: TGTGCCAGCAGGGGACAGGCCTCGGGATATGGCTACACCTTC; CDR3: CASRGQASGYGYTF
V: TRBV7-2; J: TRBJ2-1; size: -; D: -; length: 11; DNA: TGTGCCAGCAGCTTCGGAGGGGAGCAGTTCTTC; CDR3: CASSFGGEQFF
V: TRBV5-4; J: TRBJ2-7; size: -; D: -; length: 14; DNA: TGTGCCAGCAGCTCCGGGTTCCATCCTCGGGAGCAGTACTTC; CDR3: CASSSGFHPREQYF
V: TRBV6-6; J: TRBJ2-7; size: -; D: -; length: 13; DNA: TGTGCCAGCAGTAAGGGGGAGGGGGGCGAGCAGTACTTC; CDR3: CASSKGEGGEQYF